The clone carrying this T cell receptor beta chain was seen many times. The V gene's germline CDR1 is DFQATT and CDR2 SNEGSKA (reference sequence). The CDR3 loop spans 11 amino acids. Trimming shortened V by 4 bases and J by 2 bases, and 6 bases separated the two germline ends. It was on clinical symptoms, serum thyroxine, TRAb, thyroid ultrasound and orbital computed tomography that diagnosis relied. This entry is derived from a study of Graves' ophthalmopathy and Graves' hyperthyroidism. The overall study: Before any treatment, peripheral blood was taken at the initial diagnosis.

TCR beta CDR3 amplification used RNA transcripts. A first-round RT-PCR used HTBI primers, followed by a second-round multiplex PCR. TCRdb recomputed calls from the multiplex PCR reads with MiXCR, one row per CDR3 protein. The sample consists of under 350,000 distinct CDR3 sequences, about a sixth of them appearing once. The sequenced sample consisted of peripheral blood. The sequence was collected from an adult man with Graves' ophthalmopathy. V usage is TRBV20-1 and J usage is TRBJ2-7; D uncertain. CDR3 sequence: CSAKYTYEQYF. CDR3 bases: TGCAGTGCTAAATACACCTACGAGCAGTACTTC.